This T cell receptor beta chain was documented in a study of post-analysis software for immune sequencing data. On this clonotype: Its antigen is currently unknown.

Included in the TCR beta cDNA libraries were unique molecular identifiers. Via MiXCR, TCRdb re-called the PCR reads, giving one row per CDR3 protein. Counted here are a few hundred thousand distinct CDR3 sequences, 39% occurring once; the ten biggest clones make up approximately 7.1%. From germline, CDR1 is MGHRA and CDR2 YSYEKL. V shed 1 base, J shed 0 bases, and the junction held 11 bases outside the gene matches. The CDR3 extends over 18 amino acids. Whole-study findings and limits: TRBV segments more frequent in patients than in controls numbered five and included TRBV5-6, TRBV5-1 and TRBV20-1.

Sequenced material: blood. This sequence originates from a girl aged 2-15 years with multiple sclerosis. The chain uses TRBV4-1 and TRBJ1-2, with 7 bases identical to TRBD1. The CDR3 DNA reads TGCGCCAGCAGCCAAGTGGCATGGACAGGCCTAGCTAACTATGGCTACACCTTC. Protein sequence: CASSQVAWTGLANYGYTF.